This TCR beta chain emerged from a study of cytomegalovirus exposure and HLA in healthy donors. Use of 60 Vbeta and 13 Jbeta primers characterized the PCR. The repertoire was sequenced with immunoSEQ multiplex PCR; TCRdb's copy has only in-frame clones and lacks some. The sample yields about 120,000 clones, 60% to 85% seen once. Germline trimming cut 5 bases from V and 8 bases from J; bases unmatched to any gene: 6. This CDR3 contains 15 residues. The germline CDR1 and CDR2 sequences are SGHAT and FQNNGV. This sequence was found in a woman aged 40-49 years in good health and CMV-seropositive. The sample consisted of PBMCs. V usage is TRBV11-2 and J usage is TRBJ1-6; 10 nucleotides match TRBD1. Here the CDR3 DNA reads TGTGCCAGCAGCCCCGAGGGACAGGGGTATTCACCCCTCCACTTT. Translation gives CASSPEGQGYSPLHF.